Sequencing of this T cell receptor (beta chain) was carried out in a study of shared clonotypes between healthy human individuals (dated by TCRdb to about 2020). For context, the study as a whole: The cohort included a few men and two women between 18 and 49 years of age. Per donor, three plates each were used for CD4 naive and CD4 memory, two for CD8 naive, and one for CD8 memory. To estimate repertoire size and how much clonotype sharing occurs between individuals, the study deeply sequenced the blood TCR repertoires of five healthy adults. Libraries were prepared and TCR repertoires were sequenced by different laboratories using diverse techniques, in order to increase sequencing depth and limit assay-specific biases. Leukapheresis yielded between about 0.9 and 9 billion PBMCs per donor. Here is what the overall study found, with its caveats: Pairwise subsampling indicated that sequencing depth was expected to affect the degree of clonotype sharing among donors. The small number of donors limited the genetic and exposure-history diversity represented. Sampling was restricted to blood, and TCR repertoires in tissues likely differ from the TCR repertoires found in blood. Naive subsets generally had larger estimated clonotype richness than memory subsets. Compared with non-shared clonotypes, clonotypes shared by all four sorted-subset donors had higher generation probabilities. Rarefaction of sorted-subset datasets indicated incomplete sequencing despite the large sequencing depth. About 5% of naive CD4, 3.5% of naive CD8, about 2.5% of memory CD4, and about 0.4% of memory CD8 clonotypes were shared across a few donors.

Donors were healthy HIV-negative adults with no recently reported acute infections or vaccinations. Every donor was a Caucasian adult residing in Nashville, Tennessee, USA. CD4+ T cells were enriched through magnetic negative selection, after which naive cells were positively selected on CD45RA and the remaining negative fraction served as the memory subset. Blood was collected by leukapheresis, and PBMCs were isolated by Ficoll-Histopaque density gradient centrifugation and then cryopreserved in liquid nitrogen vapor phase. Purity and quantity of every magnetically sorted T cell population were checked by analytical flow cytometry. Each sorted fraction had its genomic DNA isolated and then quantified by UV absorbance on a Nanodrop 2000c. A remark on this clone: Its antigen specificity is not known. No per-base quality is available; no much larger clone lies one base away.

Sequences LNHNV (CDR1) and YYDKDF (CDR2) are obtained from the germline V gene (reference sequence). CDR3 length: 16 amino acids, cysteine to phenylalanine. The entry retains the CDR3 DNA only, 48 bases that are in frame from base 1. Relative to germline, V is missing 0 bases and J is missing 2 bases, with 6 bases of the junction outside any gene match. Using the deep immunoSEQ assay, TCR CDR3 regions were amplified from genomic DNA by multiplex PCR. For each cell subset, the extracted genomic DNA was distributed evenly across all wells of several immunoSEQ 96-well plates, and each plate served as one replicate. For sorted subsets, approximately 190 ng of genomic DNA, equivalent to 25,000 to 35,000 T cell genomes, went into each replicate PCR. The purified libraries were quantified using a Qubit 3.0 fluorometer, sized with a Bioanalyzer 2100, and then quantified again using the KAPA Library Quantification kit. Every immunoSEQ 96-well plate was sequenced on a separate single-read 150-cycle Illumina NextSeq 550 flow cell. Per the source publication's procedure: Because only junctional sequences without quality scores were contained in the immunoSEQ output, filtering matching that applied to full-length reads could not be performed. Sequences were annotated with PyIR, a Python wrapper for IgBLAST v1.9, using IMGT germline references to assign V/J genes and CDR3. Any read was removed if the V/J assignment was weak (E-value above 1e-6), the CDR3 was missing, or the read contained stop codons, out-of-frame junctions, or ambiguous translated residues. V3J clonotypes were defined as sequences sharing the same inferred V gene, J gene, and CDR3 amino acid sequence. Percentage overlap between repertoires was calculated by dividing the number of shared unique clonotypes by the size of the smaller repertoire. Richness of each repertoire was evaluated using RTK rarefaction, the Chao1 estimator, and Recon v2.1 estimates of unobserved clonotypes. For all TCRbeta clonotypes obtained by the gDNA method from a handful of donors, generation probabilities were computed with OLGA. The table comes from immuneACCESS by way of TCRdb, which keeps in-frame sequences with V and J called. Part of the clones is missing from these tables; in studies checked, under half for an unresolved V gene and the rest for unknown reasons. V and J calls and clone size come straight from that table; D and trimming were deduced from the DNA. This sample has under 2.5 million clones in its table, and about nine tenths of those were observed once. The top ten clones comprise around 0.4% of the sample.

In this chain, TRBV15 is recombined with TRBJ2-7, with 8 central nucleotides matching TRBD2. The sequenced sample consisted of naive CD4+ T cells from PBMCs. The intended sense of this specimen's cell subset or site label: CD45RA+ positively selected. This TCR derives from a young man in good health. Some clones in this sample may be carry-over from other donors' samples. For the CDR3, the sequence is CATSRDLIAGTYEQYF. The base sequence is TGTGCCACCAGCAGAGATCTGATAGCGGGAACCTACGAGCAGTACTTC.